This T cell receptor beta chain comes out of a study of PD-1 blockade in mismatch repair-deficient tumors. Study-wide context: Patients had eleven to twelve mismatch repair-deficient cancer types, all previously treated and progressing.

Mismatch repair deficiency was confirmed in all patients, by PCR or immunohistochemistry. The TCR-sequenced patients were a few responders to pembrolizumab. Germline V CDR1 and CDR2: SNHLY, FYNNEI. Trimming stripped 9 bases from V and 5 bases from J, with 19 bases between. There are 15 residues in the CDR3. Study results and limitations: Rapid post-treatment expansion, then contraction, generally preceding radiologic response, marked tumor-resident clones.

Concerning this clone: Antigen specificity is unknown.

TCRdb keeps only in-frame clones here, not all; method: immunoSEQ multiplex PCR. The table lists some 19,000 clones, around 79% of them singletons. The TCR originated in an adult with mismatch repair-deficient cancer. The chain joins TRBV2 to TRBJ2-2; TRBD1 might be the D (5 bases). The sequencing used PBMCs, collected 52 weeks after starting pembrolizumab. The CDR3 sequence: CASLKEGRVTGELFF. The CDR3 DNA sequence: TGTGCCAGTTTGAAAGAAGGCAGGGTGACCGGGGAGCTGTTTTTT. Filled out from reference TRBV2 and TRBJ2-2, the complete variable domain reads EPEVTQTPSHQVTQMGQEVILRCVPISNHLYFYWYRQILGQKVEFLVSFYNNEISEKSEIFDDQFSVERPDGSNFTLKIRSTKLEDSAMYFCASLKEGRVTGELFFGEGSRLTVL.